This is a list of T cell receptor beta chains from one sample in a study of cytomegalovirus exposure and HLA in healthy donors. TCRdb's table, derived via immunoSEQ multiplex PCR, lists solely in-frame clones and lacks some. The repertoire consists of about 160,000 clones, with more than 75% occurring once and the leading ten covering roughly 9%. Material for sequencing was PBMCs. The receptor set was obtained from a man aged 18 to 35 in good health and CMV-seropositive. Both conserved end residues are part of each CDR3. Fields, in order: clone size, V gene, J gene, D gene, CDR3 protein, CDR3 DNA. The D gene is left open where the match is weak. For some rows the clone size is stated as once, few or many, or as a class when expanded; others skip it.

clone_size: -; v_call: TRBV30; j_call: TRBJ1-5; d_call: -; cdr3_aa: CAWSVRSNQPQHF; cdr3_nt: TGTGCCTGGAGTGTACGCAGTAATCAGCCCCAGCATTTT
clone_size: once; v_call: TRBV6-5; j_call: TRBJ2-7; d_call: TRBD1; cdr3_aa: CASSYDRGTYEQYF; cdr3_nt: TGTGCCAGCAGTTACGACAGGGGAACCTACGAGCAGTACTTC
clone_size: -; v_call: TRBV7-2; j_call: TRBJ2-7; d_call: -; cdr3_aa: CASSFSYRLRYEQYF; cdr3_nt: TGTGCCAGCAGCTTCTCCTACAGGTTACGCTACGAGCAGTACTTC
clone_size: -; v_call: TRBV5-1; j_call: TRBJ2-2; d_call: -; cdr3_aa: CASSQRHQMNTGELFF; cdr3_nt: TGCGCCAGCAGCCAAAGACACCAAATGAACACCGGGGAGCTGTTTTTT
clone_size: -; v_call: TRBV2; j_call: TRBJ2-7; d_call: TRBD1; cdr3_aa: CASRPDRVEAHEQYF; cdr3_nt: TGTGCCAGCAGGCCCGACAGGGTTGAGGCCCACGAGCAGTACTTC
clone_size: -; v_call: TRBV6-5; j_call: TRBJ2-4; d_call: -; cdr3_aa: CASSYSDSTKNIQYF; cdr3_nt: TGTGCCAGCAGTTACTCGGACAGCACCAAAAACATTCAGTACTTC
clone_size: once; v_call: TRBV7-3; j_call: TRBJ1-1; d_call: -; cdr3_aa: CASSWSRNTEAFF; cdr3_nt: TGTGCCAGCAGCTGGTCGAGGAACACTGAAGCTTTCTTT
clone_size: few; v_call: TRBV7-6; j_call: TRBJ1-1; d_call: TRBD1; cdr3_aa: CASRAGDRGTEAFF; cdr3_nt: TGTGCCAGCAGAGCCGGGGACAGGGGCACTGAAGCTTTCTTT
clone_size: -; v_call: TRBV30; j_call: TRBJ1-6; d_call: -; cdr3_aa: CAWRTPNSPLHF; cdr3_nt: TGTGCCTGGAGGACACCTAATTCACCCCTCCACTTT
clone_size: many; v_call: TRBV29-1; j_call: TRBJ1-1; d_call: -; cdr3_aa: CSALRGVNTEAFF; cdr3_nt: TGCAGCGCTCTAAGGGGCGTTAACACTGAAGCTTTCTTT
clone_size: -; v_call: TRBV5-6; j_call: TRBJ2-6; d_call: TRBD1; cdr3_aa: CASSLRWQGAGGANVLTF; cdr3_nt: TGTGCCAGCAGCTTGAGATGGCAGGGGGCAGGTGGGGCCAACGTCCTGACTTTC
clone_size: few; v_call: TRBV7-2; j_call: TRBJ1-4; d_call: -; cdr3_aa: CASSWGGVVGEKLFF; cdr3_nt: TGTGCCAGCAGCTGGGGCGGGGTTGTGGGTGAAAAACTGTTTTTT
clone_size: -; v_call: TRBV11-1; j_call: TRBJ2-3; d_call: -; cdr3_aa: CASSLGHLTDTQYF; cdr3_nt: TGTGCCAGCAGCCTCGGACATCTTACAGATACGCAGTATTTT
clone_size: -; v_call: TRBV5-4; j_call: TRBJ2-1; d_call: -; cdr3_aa: CASNLHDNEQFF; cdr3_nt: TGTGCCAGCAACTTACACGACAATGAGCAGTTCTTC
clone_size: -; v_call: TRBV9; j_call: TRBJ2-7; d_call: TRBD2; cdr3_aa: CASSATITSGGWEQYF; cdr3_nt: TGTGCCAGCAGCGCAACTATTACTAGCGGGGGGTGGGAGCAGTACTTC
clone_size: once; v_call: TRBV30; j_call: TRBJ1-2; d_call: TRBD1; cdr3_aa: CAWDQTGYYGYTF; cdr3_nt: TGTGCCTGGGACCAGACAGGGTACTATGGCTACACCTTC
clone_size: -; v_call: TRBV11-2; j_call: TRBJ1-4; d_call: TRBD1; cdr3_aa: CASSPGTGTGEEKLFF; cdr3_nt: TGTGCCAGCAGCCCCGGAACCGGGACAGGGGAAGAAAAACTGTTTTTT
clone_size: once; v_call: TRBV5-4; j_call: TRBJ2-3; d_call: TRBD2; cdr3_aa: CASSLRAGGPDTQYF; cdr3_nt: TGTGCCAGCAGCTTGCGGGCGGGAGGGCCAGATACGCAGTATTTT
clone_size: -; v_call: TRBV30; j_call: TRBJ2-1; d_call: -; cdr3_aa: CAWSVGDNEQFF; cdr3_nt: TGTGCCTGGAGTGTAGGGGACAATGAGCAGTTCTTC
clone_size: -; v_call: TRBV6-5; j_call: TRBJ2-3; d_call: -; cdr3_aa: CASSSPVRGGTDTQYF; cdr3_nt: TGTGCCAGCAGTTCTCCAGTCAGGGGCGGCACAGATACGCAGTATTTT
clone_size: -; v_call: TRBV29-1; j_call: TRBJ1-4; d_call: TRBD1; cdr3_aa: CSVAGTGGDWEKLFF; cdr3_nt: TGCAGCGTGGCCGGGACAGGGGGCGATTGGGAAAAACTGTTTTTT
clone_size: -; v_call: TRBV5-8; j_call: TRBJ1-1; d_call: -; cdr3_aa: CASSVRNTEAFF; cdr3_nt: TGTGCCAGCAGCGTCAGGAACACTGAAGCTTTCTTT
clone_size: once; v_call: TRBV7-9; j_call: TRBJ1-3; d_call: -; cdr3_aa: CASSSTNSGNTIYF; cdr3_nt: TGTGCCAGCAGCAGCACTAACTCTGGAAACACCATATATTTT
clone_size: few; v_call: TRBV9; j_call: TRBJ2-5; d_call: TRBD2; cdr3_aa: CASSLRTSGVQETQYF; cdr3_nt: TGTGCCAGCAGCTTACGGACTAGCGGGGTACAAGAGACCCAGTACTTC
clone_size: -; v_call: TRBV4-1; j_call: TRBJ2-7; d_call: TRBD2; cdr3_aa: CASSHRSGRNSYEQYF; cdr3_nt: TGCGCCAGCAGCCACAGAAGCGGGAGAAACTCCTACGAGCAGTACTTC
clone_size: once; v_call: TRBV18; j_call: TRBJ2-3; d_call: -; cdr3_aa: CASSPGGAADTQYF; cdr3_nt: TGTGCCAGCTCACCGGGGGGGGCGGCAGATACGCAGTATTTT
clone_size: -; v_call: TRBV19; j_call: TRBJ1-1; d_call: -; cdr3_aa: CASDRSQGIDTEAFF; cdr3_nt: TGTGCCAGTGATCGGTCACAGGGTATCGACACTGAAGCTTTCTTT
clone_size: few; v_call: TRBV7-8; j_call: TRBJ2-5; d_call: TRBD1; cdr3_aa: CASSTPRGRETQYF; cdr3_nt: TGTGCCAGCAGCACCCCCAGGGGGCGGGAGACCCAGTACTTC
clone_size: once; v_call: TRBV6-5; j_call: TRBJ1-4; d_call: TRBD1; cdr3_aa: CASSYSTGAGEKLFF; cdr3_nt: TGTGCCAGCAGTTACTCGACAGGGGCCGGGGAAAAACTGTTTTTT
clone_size: few; v_call: TRBV10-3; j_call: TRBJ1-1; d_call: -; cdr3_aa: CAINTVRNTEAFF; cdr3_nt: TGTGCCATCAATACGGTCCGCAACACTGAAGCTTTCTTT
clone_size: -; v_call: TRBV5-4; j_call: TRBJ2-7; d_call: -; cdr3_aa: CASSPTGQAPEQYF; cdr3_nt: TGTGCCAGCAGCCCAACAGGTCAGGCCCCCGAGCAGTACTTC
clone_size: -; v_call: TRBV6-6; j_call: TRBJ1-5; d_call: TRBD1; cdr3_aa: CASSHRGQPQHF; cdr3_nt: TGTGCCAGCTCACACAGGGGTCAGCCCCAGCATTTT
clone_size: -; v_call: TRBV2; j_call: TRBJ1-2; d_call: -; cdr3_aa: CASFRDTDYGYTF; cdr3_nt: TGTGCCAGCTTTCGGGACACGGACTATGGCTACACCTTC
clone_size: -; v_call: TRBV19; j_call: TRBJ2-2; d_call: -; cdr3_aa: CASSRTEMNTGELFF; cdr3_nt: TGTGCCAGTAGTAGGACAGAAATGAACACCGGGGAGCTGTTTTTT
clone_size: few; v_call: TRBV5-6; j_call: TRBJ1-2; d_call: -; cdr3_aa: CASSLGAGTNYGYTF; cdr3_nt: TGTGCCAGCAGCTTGGGAGCAGGAACGAACTATGGCTACACCTTC
clone_size: -; v_call: TRBV25-1; j_call: TRBJ2-2; d_call: -; cdr3_aa: CASSDSGRGNTGELFF; cdr3_nt: TGTGCCAGCAGTGACTCGGGCAGGGGGAACACCGGGGAGCTGTTTTTT